Listed below are T cell receptor beta chains from one sample, sequenced in a study of T-cell reconstitution after alpha-beta-depleted transplantation in children. One entry per CDR3 protein results from TCRdb running MiXCR on the PCR reads. The sample contains 530,000 or so distinct CDR3 sequences, 25% to 30% of which appear only once. The sample consisted of PBMCs, taken before TCRalphabeta/CD19-depleted stem cell transplant. These receptor sequences come from a boy younger than two with Wiskott-Aldrich syndrome, due to receive a stem cell transplant. CDR3s include the opening cysteine and the closing phenylalanine or tryptophan. Fields, in order: J gene, V gene, CDR3 protein.

>TRBJ2-7|TRBV5-1
CASRGQEPYEQYF
>TRBJ2-7|TRBV7-2
CASRRKTSGAYEQYF
>TRBJ2-6|TRBV12-3/TRBV12-4
CASSLKSGANVLTF
>TRBJ2-1|TRBV5-5
CASSQRLAGLLNEQFF
>TRBJ2-7|TRBV28
CATTSSSGSVYEQYF
>TRBJ2-5|TRBV21-1
CASSKRTGVQETQYF
>TRBJ1-2|TRBV4-2
CASSQVSGGPGYTF
>TRBJ2-4|TRBV20-1
CSARDPRTSGDIQYF
>TRBJ2-5|TRBV4-2
CASSQDGKDWDFSPSQYF
>TRBJ2-3|TRBV7-9
CASSENGDTQYF
>TRBJ2-7|TRBV20-1
CSAGLAGVSYEQYF
>TRBJ2-1|TRBV5-1
CASSFGTGVYNEQFF
>TRBJ2-7|TRBV10-3
CAITADEDTTYEQYF
>TRBJ2-2|TRBV3-1
CASCSGTSGSWNGELFF
>TRBJ2-1|TRBV12-3/TRBV12-4
CASSSQNRVNEQFF
>TRBJ2-7|TRBV5-1
CASSRRGNHEQYF
>TRBJ2-3|TRBV30
CAWKAVAQYF
>TRBJ2-5|TRBV6-1
CASSADREETQYF
>TRBJ2-7|TRBV29-1
CSVSGSSGRSSYEQYF
>TRBJ2-1|TRBV10-3
CAISLGLGGEQFF
>TRBJ1-2|TRBV5-1
CASSGGQTSNYGYTF
>TRBJ1-1|TRBV7-9
CASSLWFGVNTEAFF
>TRBJ2-7|TRBV6-5
CASSYLGARPDEQYF
>TRBJ2-1|TRBV5-1
CASSPGLADKEQFF
>TRBJ2-3|TRBV5-1
CASSYSGTGDTDTQYF
>TRBJ2-5|TRBV7-8
CASSLLVAGTQYF
>TRBJ1-2|TRBV20-1
CSAGGQNPSYTF
>TRBJ2-1|TRBV5-1
CASSRRGAGVSYNEQFF
>TRBJ2-3|TRBV12-3/TRBV12-4
CASRTGTGVPSTDTQYF
>TRBJ2-6|TRBV10-3
CAIRSSGANVLTF
>TRBJ2-7|TRBV28
CASSSSGHLSYEQYF
>TRBJ1-5|TRBV5-5
CASRSGLVSNQPQHF
>TRBJ2-1|TRBV20-1
CSASGDRNEQFF
>TRBJ2-1|TRBV7-9
CASSPRTSGSNEQFF
>TRBJ1-1|TRBV5-1
CASSFSLLNTEAFF
>TRBJ1-2|TRBV27
CASSPYTPNYGYTF
>TRBJ1-3|TRBV10-3
CATNSGNTIYF
>TRBJ2-5|TRBV27
CASSLTRLAGYQETQYF
>TRBJ2-3|TRBV18
CASSFLRGLSTDTQYF
>TRBJ2-3|TRBV20-1
CSARTGDTQYF